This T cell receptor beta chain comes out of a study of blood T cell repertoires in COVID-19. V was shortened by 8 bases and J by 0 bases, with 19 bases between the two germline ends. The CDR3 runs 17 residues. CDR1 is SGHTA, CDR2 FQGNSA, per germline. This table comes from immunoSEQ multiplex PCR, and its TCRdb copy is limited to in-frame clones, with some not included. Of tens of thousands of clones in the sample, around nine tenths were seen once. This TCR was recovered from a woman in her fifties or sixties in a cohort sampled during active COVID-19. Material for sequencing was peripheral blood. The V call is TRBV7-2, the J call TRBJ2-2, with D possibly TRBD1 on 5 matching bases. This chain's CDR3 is CASRRGWRQSNTGELFF. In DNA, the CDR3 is TGTGCCAGCCGTAGAGGTTGGCGACAGTCGAACACCGGGGAGCTGTTTTTT.